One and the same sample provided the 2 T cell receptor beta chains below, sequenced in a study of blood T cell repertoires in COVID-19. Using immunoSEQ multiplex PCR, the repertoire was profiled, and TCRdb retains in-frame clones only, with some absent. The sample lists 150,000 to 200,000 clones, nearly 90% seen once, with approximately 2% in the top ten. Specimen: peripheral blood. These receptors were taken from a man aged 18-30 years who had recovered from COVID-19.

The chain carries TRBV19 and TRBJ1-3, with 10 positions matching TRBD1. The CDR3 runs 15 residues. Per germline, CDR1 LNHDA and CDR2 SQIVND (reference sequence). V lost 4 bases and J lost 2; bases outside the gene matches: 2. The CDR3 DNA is TGTGCCAGTAGTACTGGACAGGGGGCTGGAAACACCATATATTTT. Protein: CASSTGQGAGNTIYF.

The CDR3 nucleotides are TGTGCCAGCAGCAAACGACCAGGGGGCGAAAGAACTGAAGCTTTCTTT. Protein product: CASSKRPGGERTEAFF. The chain has TRBV21-1 and TRBJ1-1; the table's D call of TRBD1 was not tested on the DNA. TRBV21-1 is tagged as a pseudogene. The CDR3 consists of 16 residues.